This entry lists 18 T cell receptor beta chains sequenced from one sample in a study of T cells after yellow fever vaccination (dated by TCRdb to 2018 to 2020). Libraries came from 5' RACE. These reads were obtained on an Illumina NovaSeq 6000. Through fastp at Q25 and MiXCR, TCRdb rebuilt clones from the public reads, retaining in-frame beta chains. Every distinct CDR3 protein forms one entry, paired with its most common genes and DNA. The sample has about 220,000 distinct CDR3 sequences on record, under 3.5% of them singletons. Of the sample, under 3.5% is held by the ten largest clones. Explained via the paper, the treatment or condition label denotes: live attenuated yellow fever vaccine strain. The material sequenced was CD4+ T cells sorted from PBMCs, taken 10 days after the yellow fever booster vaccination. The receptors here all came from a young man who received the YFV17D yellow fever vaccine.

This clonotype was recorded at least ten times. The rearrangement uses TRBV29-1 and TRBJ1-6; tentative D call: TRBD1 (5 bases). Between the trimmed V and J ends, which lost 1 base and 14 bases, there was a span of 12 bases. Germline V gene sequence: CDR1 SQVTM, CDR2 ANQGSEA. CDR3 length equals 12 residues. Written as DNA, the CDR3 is TGCAGCGTTGAAGGGGCCTCAGGGTCCCTCCACTTT. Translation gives CSVEGASGSLHF.

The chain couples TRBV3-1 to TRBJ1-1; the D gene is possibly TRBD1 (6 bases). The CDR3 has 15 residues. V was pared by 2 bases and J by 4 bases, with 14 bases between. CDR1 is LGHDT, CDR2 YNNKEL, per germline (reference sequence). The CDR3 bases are TGTGCCAGCAGCCAATTGGGCCAGGGGAGCACTGAAGCTTTCTTT. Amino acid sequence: CASSQLGQGSTEAFF. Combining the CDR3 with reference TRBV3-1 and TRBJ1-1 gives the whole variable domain DTAVSQTPKYLVTQMGNDKSIKCEQNLGHDTMYWYKQDSKKFLKIMFSYNNKELIINETVPNRFSPKSPDKAHLNLHINSLELGDSAVYFCASSQLGQGSTEAFFGQGTRLTVV.

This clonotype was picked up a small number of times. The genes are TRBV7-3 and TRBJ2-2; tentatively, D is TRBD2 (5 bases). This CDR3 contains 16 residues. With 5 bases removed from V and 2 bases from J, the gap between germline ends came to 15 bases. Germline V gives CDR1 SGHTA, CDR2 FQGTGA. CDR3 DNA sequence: TGTGCCAGCAGCCCTACGACTAACATAAACACCGGGGAGCTGTTTTTT. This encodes CASSPTTNINTGELFF. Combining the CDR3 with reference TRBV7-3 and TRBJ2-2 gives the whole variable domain GAGVSQTPSNKVTEKGKYVELRCDPISGHTALYWYRQSLGQGPEFLIYFQGTGAADDSGLPNDRFFAVRPEGSVSTLKIQRTERGDSAVYLCASSPTTNINTGELFFGEGSRLTVL.

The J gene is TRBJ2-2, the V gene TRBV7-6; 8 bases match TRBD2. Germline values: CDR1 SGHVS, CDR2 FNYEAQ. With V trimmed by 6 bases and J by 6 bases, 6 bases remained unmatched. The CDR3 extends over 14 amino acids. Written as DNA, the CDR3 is TGTGCCAGCAGGATAGCGGGGTTCGCCGGGGAGCTGTTTTTT. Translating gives CASRIAGFAGELFF.

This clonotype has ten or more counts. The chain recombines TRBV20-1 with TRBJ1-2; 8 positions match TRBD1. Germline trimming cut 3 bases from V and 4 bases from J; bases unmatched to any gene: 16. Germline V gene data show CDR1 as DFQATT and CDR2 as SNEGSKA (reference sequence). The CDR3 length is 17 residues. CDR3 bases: TGCAGTGCTAGCCTTCCCAGGACAGGGTCGATCGGCTATGGCTACACCTTC. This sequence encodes CSASLPRTGSIGYGYTF.

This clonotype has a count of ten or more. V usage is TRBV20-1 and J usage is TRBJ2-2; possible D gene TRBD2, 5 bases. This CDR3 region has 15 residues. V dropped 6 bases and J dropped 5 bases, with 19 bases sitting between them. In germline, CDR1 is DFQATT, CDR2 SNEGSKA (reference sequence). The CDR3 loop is CSALPGNQGTGELFF. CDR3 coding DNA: TGCAGTGCACTCCCGGGGAACCAAGGAACCGGGGAGCTGTTTTTT.

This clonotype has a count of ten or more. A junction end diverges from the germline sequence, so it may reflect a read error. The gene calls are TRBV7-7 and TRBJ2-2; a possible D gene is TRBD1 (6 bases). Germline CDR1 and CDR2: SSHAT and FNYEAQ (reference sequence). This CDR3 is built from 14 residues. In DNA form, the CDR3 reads TGTGCTAGCAGCCCGAGCACAGGGACCGGGGAGCTGTTTTTT. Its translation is CASSPSTGTGELFF.

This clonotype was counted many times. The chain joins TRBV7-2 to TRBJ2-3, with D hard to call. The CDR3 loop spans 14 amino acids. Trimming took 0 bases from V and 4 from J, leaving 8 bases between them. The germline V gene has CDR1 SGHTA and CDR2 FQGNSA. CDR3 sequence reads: CASSLAIQADTQYF. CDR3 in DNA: TGTGCCAGCAGCTTAGCCATCCAAGCAGATACGCAGTATTTT.

CDR3 coding DNA: TGTGCCAGCAGCTTAATTACTGCGGGGGCTTACGAGCAGTACTTC. Translation: CASSLITAGAYEQYF. The chain carries TRBV7-2 and TRBJ2-7, with a possible D match to TRBD2 (7 bases). CDR3 length: 15 residues. Germline V CDR1 and CDR2: SGHTA, FQGNSA. Trimming took 2 bases from V and 4 from J, leaving 15 bases between them.

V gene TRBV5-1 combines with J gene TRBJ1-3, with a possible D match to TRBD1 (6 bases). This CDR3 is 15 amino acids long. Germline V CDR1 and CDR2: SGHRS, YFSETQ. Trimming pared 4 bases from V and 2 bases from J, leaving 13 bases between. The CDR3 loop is CASSDVRTAGNTIYF. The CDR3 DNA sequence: TGCGCCAGCAGCGATGTGAGGACAGCTGGAAACACCATATATTTT.

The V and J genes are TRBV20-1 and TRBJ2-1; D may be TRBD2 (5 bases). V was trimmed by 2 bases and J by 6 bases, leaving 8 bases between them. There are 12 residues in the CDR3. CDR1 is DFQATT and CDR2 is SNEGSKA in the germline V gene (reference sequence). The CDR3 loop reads CSARKSGNEQFF. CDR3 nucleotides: TGCAGTGCTAGAAAGAGCGGCAATGAGCAGTTCTTC.

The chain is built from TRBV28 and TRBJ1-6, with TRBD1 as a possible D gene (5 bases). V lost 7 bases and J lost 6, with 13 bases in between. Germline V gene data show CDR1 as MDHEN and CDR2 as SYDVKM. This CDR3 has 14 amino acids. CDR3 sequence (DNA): TGTGCCAGCACCTCTGGGGCTACTAATTCACCCCTCCACTTT. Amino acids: CASTSGATNSPLHF.

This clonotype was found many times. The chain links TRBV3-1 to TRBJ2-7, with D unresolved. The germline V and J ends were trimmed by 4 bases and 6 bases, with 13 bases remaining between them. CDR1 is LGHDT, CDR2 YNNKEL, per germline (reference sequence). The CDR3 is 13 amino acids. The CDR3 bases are TGTGCCAGCAGCCGGGCCCAAAGAGTCGAGCAGTACTTC. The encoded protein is CASSRAQRVEQYF.

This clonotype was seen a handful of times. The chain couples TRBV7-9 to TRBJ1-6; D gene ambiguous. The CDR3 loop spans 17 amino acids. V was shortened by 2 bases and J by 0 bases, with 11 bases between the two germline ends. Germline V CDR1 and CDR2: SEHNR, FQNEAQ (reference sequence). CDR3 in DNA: TGTGCCAGCAGCTTACCGGGCGCTAGCTCCTATAATTCACCCCTCCACTTT. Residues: CASSLPGASSYNSPLHF.

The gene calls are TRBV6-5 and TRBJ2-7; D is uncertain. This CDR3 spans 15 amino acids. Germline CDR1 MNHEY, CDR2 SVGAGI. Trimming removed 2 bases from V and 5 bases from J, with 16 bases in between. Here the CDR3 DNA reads TGTGCCAGCAGTTACAACGGCTTCTCAGCGCACGAGCAGTACTTC. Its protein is CASSYNGFSAHEQYF.

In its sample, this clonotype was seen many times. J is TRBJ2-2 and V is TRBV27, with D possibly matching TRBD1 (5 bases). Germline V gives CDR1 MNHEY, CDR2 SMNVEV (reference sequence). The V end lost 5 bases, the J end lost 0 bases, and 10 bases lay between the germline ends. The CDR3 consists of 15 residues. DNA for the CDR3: TGTGCCAGCAGTCAAGGGGCAGCGAACACCGGGGAGCTGTTTTTT. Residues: CASSQGAANTGELFF.

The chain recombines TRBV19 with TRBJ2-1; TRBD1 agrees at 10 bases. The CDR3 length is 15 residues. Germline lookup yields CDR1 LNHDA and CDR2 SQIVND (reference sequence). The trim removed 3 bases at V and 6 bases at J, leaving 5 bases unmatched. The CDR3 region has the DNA TGTGCCAGTAGTATTTTGGGACAGGGGACCAATGAGCAGTTCTTC. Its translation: CASSILGQGTNEQFF.

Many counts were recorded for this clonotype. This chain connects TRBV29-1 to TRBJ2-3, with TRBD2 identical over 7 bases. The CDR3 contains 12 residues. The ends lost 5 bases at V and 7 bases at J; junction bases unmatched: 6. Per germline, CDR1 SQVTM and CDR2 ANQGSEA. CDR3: CSVLWGGNTQYF. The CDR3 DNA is TGCAGCGTTCTTTGGGGAGGGAATACGCAGTATTTT.